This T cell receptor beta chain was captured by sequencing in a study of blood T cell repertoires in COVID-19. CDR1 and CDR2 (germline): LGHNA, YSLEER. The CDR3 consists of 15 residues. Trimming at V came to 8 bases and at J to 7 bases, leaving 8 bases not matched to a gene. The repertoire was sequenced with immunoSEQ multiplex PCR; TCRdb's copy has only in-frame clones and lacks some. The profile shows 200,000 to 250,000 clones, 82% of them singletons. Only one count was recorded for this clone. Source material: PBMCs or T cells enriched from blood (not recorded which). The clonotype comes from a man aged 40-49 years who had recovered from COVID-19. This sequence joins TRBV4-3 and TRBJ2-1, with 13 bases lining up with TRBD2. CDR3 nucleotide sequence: TGCGCCAGCGCCACGGCACTAGCGGGGGGGAATGAGCAGTTCTTC. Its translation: CASATALAGGNEQFF.